The rows below give T cell receptor beta chains drawn from one sample of a study of shared clonotypes between healthy human individuals. Sequenced by immunoSEQ multiplex PCR; TCRdb stores in-frame clones only, minus some. The data hold around 1,100,000 clones, with 60% to 85% observed a single time. Sequenced sample: memory CD4+ T cells from PBMCs. These receptors came from a man between 18 and 35 years old in good health. Some clones in this sample may be carry-over from other donors' samples. The conserved cysteine and the conserved F or W are not part of the CDR3 here.

j_call,v_call,cdr3_aa
TRBJ2-5,TRBV30,AWSRQGAGETQY
TRBJ2-3,TRBV30,AVLLGLDTDTQY
TRBJ1-2,TRBV28,ASSLGQLGGGYT
TRBJ2-5,TRBV18,ASSAGPQETQY
TRBJ2-5,TRBV4-1,ASSQGLQETQY
TRBJ1-2,TRBV7-8,ASSLGGANYGYT
TRBJ2-7,TRBV28,ASSSAKSSARYEQY
TRBJ1-1,TRBV11-3,ASSRGEGMNTEAF
TRBJ2-5,TRBV2,ASILAGGPETQY
TRBJ2-7,TRBV7-9,ASSFGGARHEQY
TRBJ2-5,TRBV5-4,ASSTGQPQETQY
TRBJ2-6,TRBV15,ATSPRGSGANVLT
TRBJ1-3,TRBV7-8,ASSLDPAGIVARNTIY
TRBJ2-7,TRBV5-4,ASSLAAGGPSEQY
TRBJ1-2,TRBV28,ASSSRLRTSYGYT
TRBJ1-2,TRBV2,ASSEGVPYVAT
TRBJ2-2,TRBV7-8,ASSSALPPTRTGELF
TRBJ1-5,TRBV10-3,AISRSGIGNQPQH
TRBJ2-3,TRBV28,ASSPPTSGVDTQY
TRBJ2-1,TRBV5-1,ASSAGSSYNEQF
TRBJ2-5,TRBV27,ASKSTGGPAETQY
TRBJ1-4,TRBV29-1,SVGRPNEKLF
TRBJ2-5,TRBV27,ASSLKSYQETQY
TRBJ2-1,TRBV6-5,ASSYGYSGREQF
TRBJ1-4,TRBV7-9,ASSPPGFGEKLF
TRBJ2-7,TRBV5-4,ASSLGSGVYYEQY
TRBJ1-1,TRBV7-9,ASSSTRNTEAF
TRBJ1-5,TRBV27,ASSSRPRAWGQAGGNQPQH
TRBJ1-5,TRBV9,ASSVGGLGQPQH
TRBJ1-1,TRBV5-7,ASFPGLRWGTEAF
TRBJ1-3,TRBV15,ATGMRGLGNTIY
TRBJ2-7,TRBV4-1,ASSQGQGSMGGYEQY
TRBJ2-1,TRBV19,ASMGQGYPWDEQF
TRBJ1-2,TRBV19,ASTSAGTFYGYT
TRBJ2-2,TRBV5-4,ASSLRQGARTGELF
TRBJ2-5,TRBV7-2,ASSLNQETQY
TRBJ1-5,TRBV27,ASSWGSNQPQH
TRBJ2-4,TRBV4-1,ASSPGPRKNIQY
TRBJ1-3,TRBV28,ASSLRSGTGAPTIY
TRBJ1-1,TRBV6-1,ASSGGGVQAF
TRBJ2-7,TRBV10-3,AISGPTGAGGAYEQY
TRBJ2-7,TRBV29-1,SARSTSYEQY
TRBJ1-2,TRBV14,ASSQELGVYGYT
TRBJ1-4,TRBV5-5,ASSQDSNEKLF
TRBJ2-5,TRBV18,ASSPERETQY
TRBJ1-2,TRBV7-2,ASSSVGSGPFRGYT
TRBJ2-1,TRBV19,ASSIAASYNEQF
TRBJ2-3,TRBV9,ASSVIGLAGGETQY
TRBJ2-5,TRBV28,ASRATGGLFLETQY
TRBJ2-1,TRBV2,ASSLQGAYNEQF
TRBJ1-5,TRBV10-3,AICSQGNQPQH
TRBJ2-5,TRBV11-2,ASSLEFTWFGETQY
TRBJ1-1,TRBV4-3,ASSQSQGMNTEAF